Reported below is one TCR beta chain. The data derive from a study of blood T cell repertoires in COVID-19. Study overall: Researchers got acute and convalescent COVID-19 samples from the United States, Italy and Spain.

Germline assignment: CDR1 SGHKS and CDR2 YYEKEE (reference sequence). Trimming took off 0 bases at V and 9 bases at J, with 4 bases between the two ends. The CDR3 is 11 amino acids. The method was immunoSEQ multiplex PCR; TCRdb's version includes in-frame clones alone and lacks a portion of them. This table has 95,000 to 100,000 clones, around 87% appearing once. The chain couples TRBV5-5 to TRBJ2-1; D remains ambiguous. The clonotype was recovered from a woman aged 25 to 39 with acute or convalescent COVID-19. The specimen sequenced was peripheral blood. CDR3 nucleotide sequence: TGTGCCAGCAGCTTGGTGGCTGAGCAGTTCTTC. Its protein product is CASSLVAEQFF.